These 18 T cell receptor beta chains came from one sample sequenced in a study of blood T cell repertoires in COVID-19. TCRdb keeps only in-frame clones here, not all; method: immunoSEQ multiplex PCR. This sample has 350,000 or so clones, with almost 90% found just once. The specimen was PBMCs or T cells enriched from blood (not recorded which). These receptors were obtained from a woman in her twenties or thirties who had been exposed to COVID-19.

This CDR3 is CAIRGDRGPTGDEQYF. In nucleotides, the CDR3 is TGTGCCATCCGCGGGGACAGGGGCCCCACTGGCGACGAGCAGTACTTC. This rearrangement joins TRBV10-3 to TRBJ2-7; 10 bases map to TRBD1. The CDR3 runs 16 residues. Germline values: CDR1 ENHRY, CDR2 SYGVKD. The V gene end was trimmed by 8 bases and the J gene end by 5 bases; junction bases not matched to a gene: 15.

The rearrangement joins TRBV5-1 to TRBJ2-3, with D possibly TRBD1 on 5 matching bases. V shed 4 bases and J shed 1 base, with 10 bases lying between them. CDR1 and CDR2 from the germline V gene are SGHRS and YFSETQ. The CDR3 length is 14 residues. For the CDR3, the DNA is TGCGCCAGCAGCCCCAGGGCCGGCACAGATACGCAGTATTTT. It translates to CASSPRAGTDTQYF.

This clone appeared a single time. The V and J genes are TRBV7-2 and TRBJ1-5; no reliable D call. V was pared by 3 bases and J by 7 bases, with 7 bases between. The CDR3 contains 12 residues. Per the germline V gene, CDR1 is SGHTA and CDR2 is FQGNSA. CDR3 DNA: TGTGCCAGCAGCTTCCCGTCCCAGCCCCAGCATTTT. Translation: CASSFPSQPQHF.

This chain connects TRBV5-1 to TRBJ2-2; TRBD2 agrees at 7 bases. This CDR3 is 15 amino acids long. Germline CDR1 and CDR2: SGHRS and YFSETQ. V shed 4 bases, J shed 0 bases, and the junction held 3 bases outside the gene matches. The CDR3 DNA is TGCGCCAGCAGCCGTGGGACTACGAACACCGGGGAGCTGTTTTTT. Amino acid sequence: CASSRGTTNTGELFF.

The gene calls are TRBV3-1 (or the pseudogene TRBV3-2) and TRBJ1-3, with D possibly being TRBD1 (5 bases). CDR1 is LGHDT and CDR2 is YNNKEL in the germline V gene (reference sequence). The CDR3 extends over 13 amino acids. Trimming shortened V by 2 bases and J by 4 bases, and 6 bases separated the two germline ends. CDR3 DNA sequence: TGTGCCAGCAGCCAAAGACAGGGAAACACCATATATTTT. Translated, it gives CASSQRQGNTIYF.

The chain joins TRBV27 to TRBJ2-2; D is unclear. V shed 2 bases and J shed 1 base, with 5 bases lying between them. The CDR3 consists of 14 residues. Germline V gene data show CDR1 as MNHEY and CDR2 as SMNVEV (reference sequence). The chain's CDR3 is CASSLGQNTGELFF. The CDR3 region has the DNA TGTGCCAGCAGTTTAGGGCAGAACACCGGGGAGCTGTTTTTT.

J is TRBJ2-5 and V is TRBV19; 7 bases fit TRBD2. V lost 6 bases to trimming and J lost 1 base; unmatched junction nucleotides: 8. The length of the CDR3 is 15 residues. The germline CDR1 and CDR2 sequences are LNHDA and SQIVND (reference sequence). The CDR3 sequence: CASRLAGRSQETQYF. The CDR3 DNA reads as TGTGCCAGTAGGTTAGCGGGTCGCTCCCAAGAGACCCAGTACTTC. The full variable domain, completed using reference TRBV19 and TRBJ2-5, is DGGITQSPKYLFRKEGQNVTLSCEQNLNHDAMYWYRQDPGQGLRLIYYSQIVNDFQKGDIAEGYSVSREKKESFPLTVTSAQKNPTAFYLCASRLAGRSQETQYFGPGTRLLVL.

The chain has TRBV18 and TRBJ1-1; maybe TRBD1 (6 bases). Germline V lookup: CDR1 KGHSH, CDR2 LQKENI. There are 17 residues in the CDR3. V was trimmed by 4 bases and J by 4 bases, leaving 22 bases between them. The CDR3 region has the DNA TGTGCCAGCTCACGGCTTACAGGGAGAGGAGTGTTCACTGAAGCTTTCTTT. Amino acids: CASSRLTGRGVFTEAFF.

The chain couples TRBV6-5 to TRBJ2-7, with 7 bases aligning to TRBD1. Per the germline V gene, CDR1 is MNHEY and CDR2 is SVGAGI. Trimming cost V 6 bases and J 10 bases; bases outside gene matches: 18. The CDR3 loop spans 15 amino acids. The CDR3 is CASSPTATGQAAQYF. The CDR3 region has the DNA TGTGCCAGCAGCCCAACAGCAACCGGACAGGCAGCACAGTACTTC.

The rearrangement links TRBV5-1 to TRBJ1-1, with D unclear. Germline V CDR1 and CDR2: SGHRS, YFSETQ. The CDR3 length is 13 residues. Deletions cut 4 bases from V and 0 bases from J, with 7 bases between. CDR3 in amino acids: CASSANMNTEAFF. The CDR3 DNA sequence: TGCGCCAGCAGCGCCAACATGAACACTGAAGCTTTCTTT.

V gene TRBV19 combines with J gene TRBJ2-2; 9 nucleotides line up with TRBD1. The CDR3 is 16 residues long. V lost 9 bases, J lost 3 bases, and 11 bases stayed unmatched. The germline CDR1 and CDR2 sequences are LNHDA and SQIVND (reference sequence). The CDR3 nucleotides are TGTGCCAGCGCCACAGGGGGCGCGGTTGACACCGGGGAGCTGTTTTTT. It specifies CASATGGAVDTGELFF.

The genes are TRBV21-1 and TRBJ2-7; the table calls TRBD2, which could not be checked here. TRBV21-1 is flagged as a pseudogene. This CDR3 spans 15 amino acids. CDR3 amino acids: CASSSGLIGSYEQYF. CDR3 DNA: TGTGCCAGCAGCAGCGGACTGATAGGTTCCTACGAGCAGTACTTC.

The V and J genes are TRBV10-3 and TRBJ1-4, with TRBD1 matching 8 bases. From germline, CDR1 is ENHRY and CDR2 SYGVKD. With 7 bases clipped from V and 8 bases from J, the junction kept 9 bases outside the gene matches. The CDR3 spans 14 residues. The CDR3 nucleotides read TGTGCCATCAACTCAGGGGGCATGGAGGAAAAACTGTTTTTT. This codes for CAINSGGMEEKLFF.

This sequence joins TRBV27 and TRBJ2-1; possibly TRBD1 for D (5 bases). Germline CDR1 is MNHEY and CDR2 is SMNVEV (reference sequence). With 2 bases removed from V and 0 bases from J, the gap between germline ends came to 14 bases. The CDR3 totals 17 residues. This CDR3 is CASSLPTGPGSYNEQFF. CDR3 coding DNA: TGTGCCAGCAGTTTACCCACAGGACCAGGCTCCTACAATGAGCAGTTCTTC.

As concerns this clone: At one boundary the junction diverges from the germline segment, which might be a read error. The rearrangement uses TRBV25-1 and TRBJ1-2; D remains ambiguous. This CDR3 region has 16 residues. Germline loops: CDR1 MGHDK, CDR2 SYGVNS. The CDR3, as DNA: TGTGCCAGCAGTTCGACCGAGAGGGTTCTAACTATGGCTACAGACTTC. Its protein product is CASSSTERVLTMATDF.

CDR3 region: CSVEGQGGETQYF. As DNA, the CDR3 is TGCAGCGTTGAAGGGCAGGGAGGGGAGACCCAGTACTTC. The chain couples TRBV29-1 to TRBJ2-5; 7 bases fit TRBD2. Germline CDR1 reads SQVTM; CDR2 reads ANQGSEA. The V gene end was trimmed by 1 base and the J gene end by 5 bases; junction bases not matched to a gene: 4. This CDR3 spans 13 amino acids.

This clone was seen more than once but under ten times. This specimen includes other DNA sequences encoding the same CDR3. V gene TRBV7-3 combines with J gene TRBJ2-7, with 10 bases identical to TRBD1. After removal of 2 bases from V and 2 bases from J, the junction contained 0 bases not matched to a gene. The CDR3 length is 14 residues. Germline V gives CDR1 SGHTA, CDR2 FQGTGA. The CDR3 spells CASSLGQGAYEQYF. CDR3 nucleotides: TGTGCCAGCAGCTTAGGACAGGGGGCCTACGAGCAGTACTTC.

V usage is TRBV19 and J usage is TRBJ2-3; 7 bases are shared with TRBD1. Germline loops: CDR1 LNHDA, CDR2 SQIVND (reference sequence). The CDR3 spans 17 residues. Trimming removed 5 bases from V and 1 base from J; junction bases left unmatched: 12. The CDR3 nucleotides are TGTGCCAGTAGTTCCCCGACAGGGCCCCTTCGCACAGATACGCAGTATTTT. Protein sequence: CASSSPTGPLRTDTQYF.